One sample yielded the 2 T cell receptor beta chains listed below, sequenced in a study of cytomegalovirus exposure and HLA in healthy donors. The PCR was carried out with 60 Vbeta primers and 13 Jbeta primers. Generated by immunoSEQ multiplex PCR, the TCRdb table keeps only in-frame clones and is missing some. The table shows over 200,000 clones, with approximately 81% occurring only once. Sequenced input: PBMCs. The source is a human donor in good health.

This chain joins TRBV18 and TRBJ2-7; TRBD1 matches 8 bases. Germline trimming cut 1 base from V and 1 base from J; bases unmatched to any gene: 6. The CDR3 runs to 16 residues. The germline CDR1 and CDR2 sequences are KGHSH and LQKENI. CDR3 nucleotide sequence: TGTGCCAGCTCACCACGGAACCGACAGGGGTCCTACGAGCAGTACTTC. This encodes CASSPRNRQGSYEQYF.

This chain uses TRBV27 with TRBJ2-3; 12 nucleotides agree with TRBD2. The V gene's germline CDR1 is MNHEY and CDR2 SMNVEV (reference sequence). V shed 5 bases, J shed 4 bases, and the junction held 7 bases outside the gene matches. The length of the CDR3 is 16 residues. This CDR3 is CASSIPTSGSADTQYF. In DNA, the CDR3 is TGTGCCAGCAGTATCCCGACTAGCGGGAGTGCAGATACGCAGTATTTT.